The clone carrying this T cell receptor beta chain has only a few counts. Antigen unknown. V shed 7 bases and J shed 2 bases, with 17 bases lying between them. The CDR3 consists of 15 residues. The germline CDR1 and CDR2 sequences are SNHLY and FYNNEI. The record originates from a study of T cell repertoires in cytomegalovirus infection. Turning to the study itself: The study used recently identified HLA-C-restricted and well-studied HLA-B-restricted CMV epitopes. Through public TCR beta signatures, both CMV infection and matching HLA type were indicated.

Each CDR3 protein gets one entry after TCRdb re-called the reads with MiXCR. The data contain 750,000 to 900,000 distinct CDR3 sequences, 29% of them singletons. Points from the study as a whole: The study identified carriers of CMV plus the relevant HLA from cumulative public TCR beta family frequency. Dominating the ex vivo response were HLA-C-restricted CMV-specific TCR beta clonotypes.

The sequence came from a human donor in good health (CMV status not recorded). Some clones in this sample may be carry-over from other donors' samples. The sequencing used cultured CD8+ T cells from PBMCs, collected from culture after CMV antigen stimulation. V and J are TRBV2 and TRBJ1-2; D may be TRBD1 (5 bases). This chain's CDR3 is CASTWTIDDNYGYTF. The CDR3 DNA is TGTGCCAGCACTTGGACAATCGACGACAACTATGGCTACACCTTC.